Below, 14 T cell receptor beta chains from the same sample are listed, as sequenced in a study of siplizumab effects on memory and regulatory T cells. Assay: immunoSEQ multiplex PCR; the TCRdb copy retains only in-frame clones and omits some. The profile covers about 50,000 clones, with 95% to 98% appearing a single time and around 1% taken by the ten largest. Sequencing input: naive CD8+ T cells sorted from blood. These receptor sequences come from a human donor in good health.

The chain recombines TRBV5-5 with TRBJ1-2; 7 positions match TRBD1. The CDR3 is 16 amino acids. Germline values: CDR1 SGHKS, CDR2 YYEKEE (reference sequence). V was clipped by 2 bases and J by 3 bases; unmatched bases: 10. CDR3 protein: CASSLRQGPNYYGYTF. In DNA form, the CDR3 reads TGTGCCAGCAGCTTACGACAGGGACCCAACTACTATGGCTACACCTTC.

This chain joins TRBV7-9 and TRBJ2-2; the match to TRBD1 covers 7 bases. Trimming removed 2 bases from V and 6 bases from J; junction bases left unmatched: 9. The CDR3 is made up of 16 amino acids. The germline gives CDR1 SEHNR, CDR2 FQNEAQ (reference sequence). CDR3 bases: TGTGCCAGCAGCTTATTGGGACAGACCTCTGCCGGGGAGCTGTTTTTT. This sequence encodes CASSLLGQTSAGELFF.

The gene calls are TRBV6-1 and TRBJ2-3; 12 nucleotides agree with TRBD2. The CDR3 totals 15 residues. Germline CDR1 MNHNS, CDR2 SASEGT. Unmatched junction bases numbered 9, after V lost 8 bases and J lost 6 bases. In DNA, the CDR3 is TGTGCCAGCGGGGAGACTAGCGGGAGCGGGGATACGCAGTATTTT. Its protein is CASGETSGSGDTQYF.

The V call is TRBV6-1, the J call TRBJ1-1; D unresolved. V shed 3 bases and J shed 4 bases, with 12 bases lying between them. The CDR3 covers 14 residues. Germline CDR1 and CDR2: MNHNS and SASEGT. CDR3 amino acids: CASSDAAGSTEAFF. The CDR3 nucleotides read TGTGCCAGCAGTGACGCCGCGGGGAGCACTGAAGCTTTCTTT.

This clone was counted once. The CDR3 nucleotides read TGTGCCAGCAGCTCCGCTGGGACTAGCTCTTCCGGGGAGCTGTTTTTT. Its protein is CASSSAGTSSSGELFF. V is TRBV13 and J is TRBJ2-2; TRBD2 aligns across 9 bases. V dropped 4 bases and J dropped 6; count of bases not matched to a gene: 9. Germline CDR1 reads PRHDT; CDR2 reads FYEKMQ (reference sequence). The CDR3 loop spans 16 amino acids.

This clone appeared a single time. The gene calls are TRBV19 and TRBJ2-7; TRBD1 matches at 10 bases. The CDR3 loop spans 13 amino acids. Unmatched junction bases numbered 4, after V lost 6 bases and J lost 5 bases. Germline values: CDR1 LNHDA, CDR2 SQIVND (reference sequence). In nucleotides, the CDR3 is TGTGCCAGTAGCAGACAGGGGGCGGACGAGCAGTACTTC. It yields the protein CASSRQGADEQYF.

This chain joins TRBV25-1 and TRBJ1-2; D unresolved. The germline V gene has CDR1 MGHDK and CDR2 SYGVNS. This CDR3 has 10 amino acids. V was cut by 5 bases and J by 7 bases, with 5 bases left in between. The DNA of the CDR3 is TGTGCCAGCAGTTCCGGTGGCTACACCTTC. It is translated as CASSSGGYTF.

The chain recombines TRBV27 with TRBJ2-7; the D is unclear. Per germline, CDR1 MNHEY and CDR2 SMNVEV (reference sequence). The CDR3 has 13 amino acids. V dropped 3 bases and J dropped 3 bases, with 9 bases sitting between them. The CDR3: CASSFRENYEQYF. The CDR3 DNA is TGTGCCAGCAGTTTTAGGGAAAACTACGAGCAGTACTTC.

The chain joins TRBV28 to TRBJ1-5; 7 bases agree with TRBD1. V dropped 5 bases and J dropped 0; count of bases not matched to a gene: 4. This CDR3 is 15 amino acids long. Germline CDR1 MDHEN, CDR2 SYDVKM. The CDR3 coding sequence is TGTGCCAGCAGTCCGACAGGGTATAGCAATCAGCCCCAGCATTTT. This gives the protein CASSPTGYSNQPQHF.

The chain combines TRBV7-9 with TRBJ2-1, with D uncertain. The CDR3 runs 14 residues. The germline CDR1 and CDR2 sequences are SEHNR and FQNEAQ (reference sequence). V was shortened by 5 bases and J by 4 bases, with 12 bases between the two germline ends. The CDR3 loop is CASSPGPEYNEQFF. The CDR3 region has the DNA TGTGCCAGCAGCCCCGGCCCGGAGTACAATGAGCAGTTCTTC.

This clone was counted a single time. The V gene is TRBV19, the J gene TRBJ2-7; TRBD1 might be the D (6 bases). V lost 6 bases and J 3 bases, leaving 12 bases between the germline ends. Germline CDR1 is LNHDA and CDR2 is SQIVND (reference sequence). This CDR3 has 13 amino acids. The CDR3 sequence: CASSLDRRYEQYF. The CDR3 region has the DNA TGTGCCAGTAGCCTCGACAGGCGCTACGAGCAGTACTTC.

The genes are TRBV9 and TRBJ1-2, with D unclear. V was trimmed by 3 bases and J by 6 bases, leaving 9 bases between them. Per the germline V gene, CDR1 is SGDLS and CDR2 is YYNGEE. The CDR3 has 12 amino acids. CDR3 bases: TGTGCCAGCAGCGCTGACATGGATGGCTACACCTTC. Its protein is CASSADMDGYTF.

The V gene is TRBV7-9, the J gene TRBJ1-5, with TRBD1 matching over 7 bases. The CDR3 length is 15 residues. Per the germline V gene, CDR1 is SEHNR and CDR2 is FQNEAQ (reference sequence). The junction had 7 bases not matched to a gene; V was cut back by 1 base and J by 7 bases. In nucleotides, the CDR3 is TGTGCCAGCAGCTTAGACAGGGGTTATGAGCAGCCCCAGCATTTT. As protein: CASSLDRGYEQPQHF. Filled out from reference TRBV7-9 and TRBJ1-5, the complete variable domain reads DTGVSQNPRHKITKRGQNVTFRCDPISEHNRLYWYRQTLGQGPEFLTYFQNEAQLEKSRLLSDRFSAERPKGSFSTLEIQRTEQGDSAMYLCASSLDRGYEQPQHFGDGTRLSIL.

The V and J genes are TRBV4-3 and TRBJ1-6, with TRBD1 as a possible D gene (6 bases). V lost 0 bases and J lost 10, with 13 bases in between. The CDR3 loop spans 15 amino acids. CDR1 and CDR2 from the germline V gene are LGHNA and YSLEER. Here the CDR3 DNA reads TGCGCCAGCAGCCAAGAAGTCAGGGGAGCGTCACCCCTCCACTTT. It translates to CASSQEVRGASPLHF.